The 32 T cell receptor beta chains below all came from one sample that was sequenced in a study of control samples from healthy donors and cancer patients. The method was immunoSEQ multiplex PCR; TCRdb's version includes in-frame clones alone and lacks a portion of them. The sample holds 150,000 to 180,000 clones, 94% seen once. What was sequenced was blood. Receptor source: a man aged 35 to 55 in good health.

Notes on this clone: The same CDR3 is also encoded by other DNA sequences in this sample. This sequence joins TRBV5-1 and TRBJ2-3; D is uncertain. Germline values: CDR1 SGHRS, CDR2 YFSETQ. V was clipped by 0 bases and J by 0 bases, with 8 bases between them. The CDR3 is made up of 15 amino acids. As DNA, the CDR3 is TGCGCCAGCAGCTTGGGTTGGGGTAGCACAGATACGCAGTATTTT. The encoded protein is CASSLGWGSTDTQYF.

This chain connects TRBV9 to TRBJ2-1; possible D gene TRBD1, 7 bases. Germline V gene sequence: CDR1 SGDLS, CDR2 YYNGEE. V was trimmed by 5 bases and J by 9 bases, leaving 12 bases between them. The CDR3 is 12 residues long. Here the CDR3 DNA reads TGTGCCAGCAGTTACCAGGGGGGTGAGCAGTTCTTC. Residues: CASSYQGGEQFF.

This chain joins TRBV19 and TRBJ2-2; maybe TRBD1 (5 bases). V lost 5 bases and J lost 5, with 12 bases in between. Germline V gene sequence: CDR1 LNHDA, CDR2 SQIVND (reference sequence). This CDR3 region has 14 residues. CDR3 DNA sequence: TGTGCCAGTAGTCGGCAGGGTGGGACCGGGGAGCTGTTTTTT. Translated: CASSRQGGTGELFF.

The chain uses TRBV4-1 and TRBJ1-1; D not resolved. The V gene's germline CDR1 is MGHRA and CDR2 YSYEKL. The V gene lost 0 bases and the J gene lost 2 bases, with 10 bases spanning the gap. This CDR3 comprises 15 residues. Here the CDR3 reads CASSQDHGVNTEAFF. The CDR3 DNA follows: TGCGCCAGCAGCCAAGATCATGGGGTCAACACTGAAGCTTTCTTT.

V usage is TRBV18 and J usage is TRBJ2-3, with a tentative D call TRBD1 (6 bases). The CDR3 is 14 residues long. Trimming removed 6 bases from V and 4 bases from J, with 14 bases in between. Germline loops: CDR1 KGHSH, CDR2 LQKENI. The CDR3 sequence: CASSLTSGADTQYF. CDR3 nucleotide sequence: TGTGCCAGCTCCCTCACCTCAGGGGCAGATACGCAGTATTTT.

The chain recombines TRBV18 with TRBJ1-1, with D possibly matching TRBD1 (6 bases). The CDR3 contains 14 residues. Germline V gene lookup returns CDR1 KGHSH and CDR2 LQKENI. V was shortened by 1 base and J by 1 base, with 7 bases between the two germline ends. CDR3 sequence reads: CASSPLQGNTEAFF. CDR3 nucleotide sequence: TGTGCCAGCTCACCACTACAGGGGAACACTGAAGCTTTCTTT.

The V call is TRBV29-1, the J call TRBJ1-1, with a possible D match to TRBD1 (5 bases). Germline loops: CDR1 SQVTM, CDR2 ANQGSEA. CDR3 length equals 12 residues. V was clipped by 4 bases and J by 3 bases, with 9 bases between them. In DNA, the CDR3 is TGCAGCGTTGTAGAGGGGTACACTGAAGCTTTCTTT. Its protein is CSVVEGYTEAFF. Full variable domain (rest looked up from reference TRBV29-1 and TRBJ1-1): SAVISQKPSRDICQRGTSLTIQCQVDSQVTMMFWYRQQPGQSLTLIATANQGSEATYESGFVIDKFPISRPNLTFSTLTVSNMSPEDSSIYLCSVVEGYTEAFFGQGTRLTVV.

V is TRBV19 and J is TRBJ2-2; D call uncertain. Germline V gene lookup returns CDR1 LNHDA and CDR2 SQIVND (reference sequence). This CDR3 has 15 amino acids. V lost 4 bases and J lost 0, with 9 bases in between. The CDR3 DNA sequence: TGTGCCAGTAGTACCGGGCCCCCGAACACCGGGGAGCTGTTTTTT. This codes for CASSTGPPNTGELFF.

The J gene is TRBJ1-1, the V gene TRBV6-4; possible D gene TRBD1, 5 bases. The CDR3 runs 13 residues. Trimming pared 8 bases from V and 5 bases from J, leaving 15 bases between. From germline, CDR1 is MRHNA and CDR2 SNTAGT. The CDR3 spells CASGEAWGTEAFF. CDR3 coding DNA: TGTGCCAGCGGGGAGGCTTGGGGGACTGAAGCTTTCTTT.

The chain is built from TRBV20-1 and TRBJ1-2; D remains ambiguous. The CDR3 totals 11 residues. Trimming shortened V by 4 bases and J by 8 bases, and 11 bases separated the two germline ends. Germline V gives CDR1 DFQATT, CDR2 SNEGSKA (reference sequence). Here the CDR3 DNA reads TGCAGTGCTAAAACCGACGAAGGCTACACCTTC. It codes for CSAKTDEGYTF.

The chain joins TRBV9 to TRBJ1-1; 8 nucleotides line up with TRBD1. The trim removed 2 bases at V and 3 bases at J, leaving 15 bases unmatched. Germline V gene data show CDR1 as SGDLS and CDR2 as YYNGEE. The CDR3 loop spans 18 amino acids. The CDR3 is CASSVADGLGQGDTEAFF. Written as DNA, the CDR3 is TGTGCCAGCAGCGTGGCCGATGGGTTAGGACAGGGCGACACTGAAGCTTTCTTT.

This rearrangement joins TRBV5-6 to TRBJ1-4; the match to TRBD1 covers 8 bases. The CDR3 is 15 residues long. V lost 5 bases, J lost 7 bases, and 10 bases stayed unmatched. In germline, CDR1 is SGHDT, CDR2 YYEEEE. The CDR3 coding sequence is TGTGCCAGCAGTTTTCCGGGACAGGATGCTGAAAAACTGTTTTTT. It is translated as CASSFPGQDAEKLFF. Full variable domain (missing parts from reference TRBV5-6 and TRBJ1-4): DAGVTQSPTHLIKTRGQQVTLRCSPKSGHDTVSWYQQALGQGPQFIFQYYEEEERQRGNFPDRFSGHQFPNYSSELNVNALLLGDSALYLCASSFPGQDAEKLFFGSGTQLSVL.

The rearrangement joins TRBV11-2 to TRBJ2-1; no firm D call. The V end was cut by 5 bases, the J end by 0 bases, with 8 bases between. From germline, CDR1 is SGHAT and CDR2 FQNNGV. CDR3 length: 14 amino acids. CDR3 bases: TGTGCCAGCAGCCGGACCAGCTCCTACAATGAGCAGTTCTTC. This gives the protein CASSRTSSYNEQFF.

The chain employs TRBV11-1 and TRBJ1-4; TRBD1 matches 7 bases. Unmatched junction bases numbered 9, after V lost 4 bases and J lost 7 bases. There are 15 residues in the CDR3. From germline, CDR1 is SGHAT and CDR2 FQDESV (reference sequence). The CDR3 reads CASSSDRDRTEKLFF. The CDR3 DNA reads TGTGCCAGCAGCTCCGACCGGGACAGAACTGAAAAACTGTTTTTT.

This clone occurred once. The chain couples TRBV29-1 to TRBJ2-1, with a possible D match to TRBD2 (6 bases). Germline CDR1 and CDR2: SQVTM and ANQGSEA. The CDR3 loop spans 12 amino acids. V dropped 7 bases and J dropped 7 bases, with 14 bases sitting between them. The CDR3 spells CSAGTPGNEQFF. CDR3 DNA: TGCAGCGCCGGGACTCCGGGTAATGAGCAGTTCTTC.

This chain uses TRBV28 with TRBJ2-3, with D possibly TRBD1 on 5 matching bases. V was cut by 5 bases and J by 3 bases, with 15 bases left in between. Germline V gene data show CDR1 as MDHEN and CDR2 as SYDVKM. The CDR3 has 15 residues. The CDR3: CASSLTGRHTDTQYF. The CDR3 DNA reads as TGTGCCAGCAGTCTTACAGGCAGGCATACAGATACGCAGTATTTT.

V usage is TRBV6-5 and J usage is TRBJ2-7; the match to TRBD2 covers 13 bases. The germline gives CDR1 MNHEY, CDR2 SVGAGI. J lost 3 bases, V lost 4 bases, and 0 bases had no gene match. CDR3 size: 14 residues. The CDR3 nucleotides are TGTGCCAGCAGTTGGACTAGCGGGGGCTACGAGCAGTACTTC. Protein sequence: CASSWTSGGYEQYF.

The chain uses TRBV7-3 and TRBJ1-1, with D tentatively TRBD1 (5 bases). The germline CDR1 and CDR2 sequences are SGHTA and FQGTGA. The CDR3 totals 14 residues. V lost 3 bases to trimming and J lost 4 bases, with 12 bases between them. The CDR3 here is CASSLQGPGTEAFF. The CDR3 nucleotides read TGTGCCAGCAGCTTGCAGGGTCCTGGCACTGAAGCTTTCTTT.

The chain uses TRBV2 and TRBJ1-1; D is perhaps TRBD1 (5 bases). In germline, CDR1 is SNHLY, CDR2 FYNNEI. CDR3 length: 14 residues. V lost 7 bases and J 6 bases, leaving 18 bases between the germline ends. CDR3 region: CASTDGPGSPEAFF. In nucleotides, the CDR3 is TGTGCCAGCACCGACGGTCCAGGGAGCCCTGAAGCTTTCTTT.

The genes are TRBV6-2 or TRBV6-3 and TRBJ1-4; weak D call: TRBD1 (5 bases). This CDR3 region has 15 residues. Trimming left V 4 bases short and J 6 bases short, with 15 bases between. Germline V gives CDR1 MNHEY, CDR2 SVGEGT. CDR3 loop: CASSSRRGGDEKLFF. In DNA form, the CDR3 reads TGTGCCAGCAGTTCCCGGAGGGGTGGTGATGAAAAACTGTTTTTT.

The CDR3 DNA reads as TGCGCCAGCAGCCAAGTAAAAACTGAGAACTATGGCTACACCTTC. Amino acids: CASSQVKTENYGYTF. The chain recombines TRBV4-1 with TRBJ1-2, with D uncertain. V dropped 1 base and J dropped 2 bases, with 11 bases sitting between them. The CDR3 sequence is 15 residues long. Germline V gene sequence: CDR1 MGHRA, CDR2 YSYEKL.

The chain links TRBV19 to TRBJ1-2; TRBD1 matches 7 bases. The CDR3 covers 12 residues. Germline CDR1 reads LNHDA; CDR2 reads SQIVND (reference sequence). The trim removed 6 bases at V and 8 bases at J, leaving 6 bases unmatched. This chain's CDR3 is CASRRGPRGYTF. In DNA form, the CDR3 reads TGTGCCAGTAGGAGGGGGCCCAGAGGCTACACCTTC.

This clone was observed a single time. V gene TRBV5-1 combines with J gene TRBJ1-1; tentatively, D is TRBD1 (5 bases). CDR1 SGHRS and CDR2 YFSETQ come from the germline V gene. This CDR3 contains 15 residues. Trimming left V 1 base short and J 7 bases short, with 17 bases between. The CDR3 DNA sequence: TGCGCCAGCAGCTTGATGAGGGGCATATTGGGTGAAGCTTTCTTT. This gives the protein CASSLMRGILGEAFF.

The chain has TRBV28 and TRBJ1-1; TRBD1 is a possible D gene (6 bases). With 4 bases removed from V and 2 bases from J, the gap between germline ends came to 14 bases. Per germline, CDR1 MDHEN and CDR2 SYDVKM. The CDR3 spans 15 residues. CDR3 bases: TGTGCCAGCAGTTCGGGTTCAGGGGTAAACACTGAAGCTTTCTTT. Protein sequence: CASSSGSGVNTEAFF.

V gene TRBV11-2 combines with J gene TRBJ1-1; a weak D match, TRBD1 (5 bases). V was shortened by 9 bases and J by 0 bases, with 11 bases between the two germline ends. The CDR3 consists of 13 residues. Per germline, CDR1 SGHAT and CDR2 FQNNGV. The CDR3 spells CASRQGMNTEAFF. CDR3 sequence (DNA): TGTGCCAGTAGGCAGGGCATGAACACTGAAGCTTTCTTT.

The V gene is TRBV19, the J gene TRBJ2-1, with 9 bases matching TRBD2. Germline CDR1 and CDR2: LNHDA and SQIVND (reference sequence). CDR3 length: 14 amino acids. With 6 bases clipped from V and 8 bases from J, the junction kept 8 bases outside the gene matches. CDR3 nucleotide sequence: TGTGCCAGTAGAGAGGCGGGGGGGCCTTATGAGCAGTTCTTC. Its translation is CASREAGGPYEQFF.

This clone was counted once. CDR3 residues: CASGQGLGYTF. In DNA, the CDR3 is TGTGCCAGCGGACAGGGACTTGGCTACACCTTC. The V gene is TRBV6-5, the J gene TRBJ1-2; TRBD1 agrees at 8 bases. The V and J ends lost 8 bases and 7 bases, in that order; junction bases with no gene match: 3. Germline CDR1 is MNHEY and CDR2 is SVGAGI. CDR3 length equals 11 residues.

V usage is TRBV2 and J usage is TRBJ2-2; 14 nucleotides agree with TRBD2. Germline lookup yields CDR1 SNHLY and CDR2 FYNNEI. CDR3 size: 18 residues. Unmatched junction bases numbered 9, after V lost 4 bases and J lost 5 bases. CDR3 coding DNA: TGTGCCAGCAGTGGGTCAGGACTAGCGGGGGGCAGGACCGGGGAGCTGTTTTTT. Its protein product is CASSGSGLAGGRTGELFF.

The J gene is TRBJ1-6, the V gene TRBV19, with 9 positions matching TRBD1. The CDR3 is made up of 17 amino acids. V was clipped by 4 bases and J by 0 bases; unmatched bases: 4. Germline V CDR1 and CDR2: LNHDA, SQIVND (reference sequence). CDR3 sequence (DNA): TGTGCCAGTAGTACACCGACAGGGGGCTCCTATAATTCACCCCTCCACTTT. Its translation: CASSTPTGGSYNSPLHF.

The rearrangement joins TRBV7-2 to TRBJ2-5; 8 nucleotides agree with TRBD2. In germline, CDR1 is SGHTA, CDR2 FQGNSA. Unmatched junction bases numbered 11, after V lost 5 bases and J lost 9 bases. CDR3 length equals 14 residues. CDR3 nucleotides: TGTGCCAGCAGCACGGGACTAGTCGGGGGGGCCCAGTACTTC. Its translation: CASSTGLVGGAQYF.

The chain joins TRBV7-6 to TRBJ2-1, with D hard to call. V was trimmed by 1 base and J by 10 bases, leaving 11 bases between them. Per germline, CDR1 SGHVS and CDR2 FNYEAQ. This CDR3 spans 13 amino acids. The CDR3 DNA reads TGTGCCAGCAGCTTAGGGCCTCGGCTCGAGCAGTTCTTC. It translates to CASSLGPRLEQFF.

The rearrangement uses TRBV7-3 and TRBJ1-6; a weak D match, TRBD1 (6 bases). CDR1 is SGHTA and CDR2 is FQGTGA in the germline V gene. Trimming cost V 2 bases and J 10 bases, with 15 bases left between them. The CDR3 is 15 residues long. The CDR3 spells CASSLYTGGNSPLHF. The CDR3 DNA reads TGTGCCAGCAGCTTATATACTGGGGGCAACTCACCCCTCCACTTT.